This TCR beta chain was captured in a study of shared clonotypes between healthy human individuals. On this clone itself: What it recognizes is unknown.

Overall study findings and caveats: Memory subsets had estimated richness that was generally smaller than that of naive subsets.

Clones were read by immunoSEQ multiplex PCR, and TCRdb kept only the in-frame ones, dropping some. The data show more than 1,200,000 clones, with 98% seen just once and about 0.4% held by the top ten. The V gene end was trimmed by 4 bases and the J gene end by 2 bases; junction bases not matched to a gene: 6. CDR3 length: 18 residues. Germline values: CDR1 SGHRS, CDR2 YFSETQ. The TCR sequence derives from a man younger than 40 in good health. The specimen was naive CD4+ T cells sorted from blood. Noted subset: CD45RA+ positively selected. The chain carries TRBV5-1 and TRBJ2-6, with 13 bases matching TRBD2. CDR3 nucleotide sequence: TGCGCCAGCAGCATACCGGGACTAGCGGGAACTGGGGCCAACGTCCTGACTTTC. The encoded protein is CASSIPGLAGTGANVLTF.